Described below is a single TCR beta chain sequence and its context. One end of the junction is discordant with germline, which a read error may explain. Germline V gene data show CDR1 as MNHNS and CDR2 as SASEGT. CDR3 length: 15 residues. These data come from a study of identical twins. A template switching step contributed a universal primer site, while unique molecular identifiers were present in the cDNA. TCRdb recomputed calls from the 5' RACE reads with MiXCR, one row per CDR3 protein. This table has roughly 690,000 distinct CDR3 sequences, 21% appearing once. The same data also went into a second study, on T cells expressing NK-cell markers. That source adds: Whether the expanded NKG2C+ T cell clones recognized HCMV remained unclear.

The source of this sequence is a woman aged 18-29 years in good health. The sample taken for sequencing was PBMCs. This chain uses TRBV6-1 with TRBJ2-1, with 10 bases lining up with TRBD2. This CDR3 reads CASSQAGGPYNEQFF. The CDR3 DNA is TGTGCCAGCAGTCAAGCGGGAGGGCCCTACAATGAGCAGTTCTTC.